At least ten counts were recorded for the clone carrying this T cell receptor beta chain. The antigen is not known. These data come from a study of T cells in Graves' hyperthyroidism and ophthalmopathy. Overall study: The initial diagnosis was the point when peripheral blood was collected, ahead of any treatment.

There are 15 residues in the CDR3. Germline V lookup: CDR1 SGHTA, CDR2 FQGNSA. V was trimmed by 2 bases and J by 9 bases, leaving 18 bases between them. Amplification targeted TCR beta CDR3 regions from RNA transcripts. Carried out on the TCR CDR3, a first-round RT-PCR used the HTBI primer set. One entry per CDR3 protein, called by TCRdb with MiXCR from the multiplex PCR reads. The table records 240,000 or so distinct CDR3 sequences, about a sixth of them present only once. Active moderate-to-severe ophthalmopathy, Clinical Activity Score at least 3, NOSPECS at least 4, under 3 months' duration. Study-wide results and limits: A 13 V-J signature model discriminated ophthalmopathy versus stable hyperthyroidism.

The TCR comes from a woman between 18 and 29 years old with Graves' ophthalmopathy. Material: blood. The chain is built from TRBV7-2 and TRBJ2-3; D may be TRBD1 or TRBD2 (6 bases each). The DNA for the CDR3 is TGTGCCAGCAGCTTACCCCTACCACAGGGAGGAACGCAGTATTTT. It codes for CASSLPLPQGGTQYF.